This record concerns one T cell receptor (beta chain) sequence. Its antigen remains undetermined. No base-level quality is on record; no much larger clone is a single base apart. Spanning cysteine to phenylalanine, the CDR3 consists of 16 amino acids. The kept DNA is CDR3 alone, 48 bases in frame from the first base. The junction carries 19 bases between V and J, which are trimmed by 6 bases and 2 bases respectively. Sequences SNHLY (CDR1) and FYNNEI (CDR2) are obtained from the germline V gene. Libraries were built with the immunoSEQ multiplex PCR assay. A mixture of 60 forward primers for TCR Vbeta segments and 13 reverse primers for TCR Jbeta segments was used in the multiplex PCR. A multiplex PCR assay on genomic DNA amplified the CDR3 region of rearranged TCR beta genes. Amplified TCR beta libraries were sequenced as 87-base-pair reads on the Illumina HiSeq System. On the study's bioinformatics: A later analysis tallied around 87 million unique TCR beta chains across the 666 repertoires, and some 10 million of those chains were shared by two or more donors. A nearest-neighbor algorithm error-corrected the raw reads and collapsed the reads into unique sequences, merging closely related sequences to remove PCR and sequencing errors. Alignment of CDR3 sequences to IMGT reference sequences was used to assign V, D and J gene segments. For a sequence to be retained, a match of at least six nucleotides was required to both a V gene segment and a J gene segment. Rearrangements were classified as productive when the CDR3 lacked stop codons and remained in frame with V and J, and all other rearrangements were classified as non-productive. Following IMGT convention, CDR3 was defined as the stretch from the second conserved V-encoded cysteine up to the conserved J-encoded phenylalanine. Sequences without an unambiguous match to a single V gene segment were excluded from the earlier analysis of 450 to 750 of the donors. An earlier analysis of under 750 of the donors called V segments functional above 56.7% productive rearrangements and segregating when the between-donor standard deviation exceeded 5%. A statistical classification framework was built for diagnosing cytomegalovirus status from the catalog of TCR beta chain sequences. In a later analysis, TCR nucleotide sequences were compared against IMGT/GENE-DB human TR gene sequences so that V and J genes could be assigned. The TCRdist pipeline was used in a later analysis to assign CDR3 sequences and most-parsimonious VDJ recombination scenarios. In a later analysis, each TCR beta chain was defined by its CDR3 amino acid sequence together with its V-gene family, and reads lacking a unique V-gene family were excluded. As a way to deal with suspected cross-contamination and a sequencing artifact, a later analysis dropped 592 nucleotide sequences that were highly shared and had low generation probability. For each public chain, a later analysis derived a clonal expansion index from normalized ranks of inferred template counts within each repertoire. In a later analysis, generation probabilities were computed with a VDJ recombination model fitted to out-of-frame rearrangements, and the resulting probabilities were checked against IGoR. A later analysis scored TCR-TCR, TCR-HLA and TCR-CMV co-occurrence with hypergeometric tests, applying a repertoire-size bias correction to TCR pairs. A later analysis estimated false discovery rates by permuting HLA or CMV assignments 20 times. In a later analysis, co-occurring TCRs were grouped using DBSCAN, and TCRdist sequence similarity was added for clustering within HLA-allele-positive subsets. For co-occurrence clustering, repertoires with fewer than 30,000 or more than 120,000 public chains were excluded, along with a handful of repertoires with anomalous nucleotide sharing. TCRdb stores this immuneACCESS table with in-frame sequences only. Part of the clones is absent; in the studies checked, under half of the shortfall reflects unresolved V genes, and no reason is known for the rest. The V and J calls and the clone size are those of that table, but D and trimming were determined from the DNA. Present in this sample are hundreds of thousands of clones, around 65% of which were seen just once. 2% to 2.5% of the sample comes from the top ten.

This entry is derived from a study of cytomegalovirus exposure and HLA in healthy donors (dated by TCRdb to 2017 to 2019). Study-wide context: An earlier analysis of approximately 640 of the donors reported 250 to 300 Gb of sequence data and around 120 million unique TCR beta sequences from about 180 million T cells. Roughly 300 gigabases of sequencing data and 70 million to 95 million unique TCR sequences made up an early release that covered some 640 HLA-typed donors. Of the approximately 400 genotyped donors, over 70% fell in the genetic ancestry cluster associated with self-reported Caucasian donors. The study aimed to test whether signatures of past pathogen exposure could be identified by cataloging public T cell receptors. The T cell repertoires of roughly 660 subjects were profiled by immunosequencing and related to cytomegalovirus serostatus. In addition to the first cohort of around 670 subjects, a separate validation cohort of 120 different subjects was used. To predict cytomegalovirus infection status, the study combined high-throughput TCR immunosequencing, statistical association of individual TCRs with disease status, and machine learning. In a later analysis, previously published TCR beta repertoires from 550 to 700 donors were re-analyzed and high-resolution HLA genotyping was added so that TCR occurrence patterns could be studied. Rather than drawing on any new phenotypic data, the later analysis identified candidate immune exposures from TCR beta sequences and the way those sequences occurred across donors. To decide whether each TCR beta V gene segment behaved as functional or pseudogenic, an earlier analysis of 587 of the donors relied on high-throughput TCR beta sequencing. Donor age, sex, ethnicity and CMV serostatus were compiled together with the repertoire data. In a later genetic analysis, genome-wide SNP genotypes for about three fifths of the roughly 670 donors were used, and that subset was treated as a discovery cohort. All discovery cohort repertoires had been generated using a single sequencing platform. HLA typing included class I and class II loci at four-digit resolution. Typing coverage varied by locus: roughly 629-640 donors for A, B, C, DRB1 and DQB1; roughly 520 for DQA1; 606 for DPA1; around 450 for DPB1. Four to six DR-DQ haplotypes were handled as single units for association and clustering because linkage in the cohort was strong. Across about 380 genotyped donors of the cohort, an average of roughly 230,000 unique TCR beta nucleotide sequences per donor were sequenced, and around 20% of those sequences were non-productive.

Here is what the overall study found, with its caveats: The study gave a list of over 150 TCR beta chains associated with cytomegalovirus. In vitro tests confirmed that a few of the cytomegalovirus-associated TCR beta chains recognize cytomegalovirus antigens. Correlated functional status among segregating V segments might be attributable to linkage disequilibrium, but an unknown experimental factor could not be ruled out. This cohort had only TCR beta chains sequenced, and the lack of alpha or paired-chain data limited which features could be detected. A later analysis associated 15,000 to 20,000 TCR beta sequences with specific HLA alleles at a false discovery rate of 0.05. A further reported finding was that TCR beta sequences accurately predicted the HLA-A and HLA-B alleles for most subjects in the first cohort. Because HLA typing was missing for some donors at each locus, association tests included only the typed subset. In both the original and validation cohorts, the classifier was reported to diagnose cytomegalovirus status with high specificity and sensitivity. A later analysis found that TCR association rates varied across HLA loci, with DRB1 alleles showing the most associated TCRs and HLA-C alleles the fewest. Immune exposure information for the cohort was limited to CMV serostatus. Because counts were too low, about 15 rarely observed V segments, including chromosome 9 orphons, were left out of the earlier analysis of 587 of the donors. Broadly in line with IMGT annotations, most TCR beta V segments showed up in productive rearrangements about 90% or about 30% of the time in an earlier analysis of 587 of the donors. Some IMGT-functional V segments, including TRBV6-2 and TRBV6-3, could not be told apart with the 87-base-pair reads, so those segments were excluded. A cluster of highly shared sequence variants was judged likely to be a technical artifact of the sequencing pipeline. In a later genetic analysis, a missense DCLRE1C variant was associated with V-gene and J-gene trimming of TCR beta chains, and the association was replicated in an independent cohort. According to a later analysis, parvovirus B19, influenza, CMV and Epstein-Barr virus appeared linked to several top co-occurrence clusters. According to a later genetic analysis, donors in an Asian-associated ancestry cluster had fewer N-insertions in productive TCRs than the approximately 710-donor mean. Assigning TCR associations to individual alleles was difficult when HLA alleles, especially DR and DQ, strongly co-occurred. A later analysis found that most CMV-associated TCR beta chains appeared HLA-restricted, with HLA associations seemingly driven largely by CMV exposure. While some public TCRs were present in many individuals, most TCR sequences turned up only very rarely across donors. A later analysis found that HLA-associated TCR beta chains were more clonally expanded and had lower generation probabilities than equally common non-associated chains. The authors suggested that the approach could potentially be generalized to other disease states and immunological phenotypes. Presence/absence analyses assumed roughly uniform sequencing depth across donors, an assumption that may not hold.

The cohort was made up of several hundred healthy bone marrow donors. At the time of sampling, every cohort member was nominally healthy, though immune exposures that went unrecorded were likely present. The donor was CMV seronegative and was included in the group of a few hundred seronegative cohort members. Every donor gave a peripheral blood sample, and the peripheral blood mononuclear cells from that sample were used for TCR beta sequencing. Genomic DNA was extracted from the blood cell samples with the Qiagen DNeasy Blood Extraction Kit. The TCR was taken from a female donor in good health and CMV-seronegative. The chain employs TRBV2 and TRBJ2-5; TRBD2 is a weak D gene call, 5 bases matching. Sequenced: PBMCs. The bases read TGTGCCAGCAGGGCCCAGAGAGGATCGGGACAAGAGACCCAGTACTTC. Its protein is CASRAQRGSGQETQYF.